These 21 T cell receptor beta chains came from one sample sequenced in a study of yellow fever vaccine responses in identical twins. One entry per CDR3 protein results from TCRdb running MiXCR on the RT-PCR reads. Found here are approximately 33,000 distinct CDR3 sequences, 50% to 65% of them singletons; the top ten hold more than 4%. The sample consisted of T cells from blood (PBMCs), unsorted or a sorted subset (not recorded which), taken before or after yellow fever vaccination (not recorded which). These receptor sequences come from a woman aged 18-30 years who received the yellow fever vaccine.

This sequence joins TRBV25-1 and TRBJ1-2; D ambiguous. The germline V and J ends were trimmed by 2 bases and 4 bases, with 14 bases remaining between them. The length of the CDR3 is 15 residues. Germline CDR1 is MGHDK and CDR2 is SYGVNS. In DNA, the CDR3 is TGTGCCAGCAGTGAAGGTGGAAGGATGGGCTATGGCTACACCTTC. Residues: CASSEGGRMGYGYTF.

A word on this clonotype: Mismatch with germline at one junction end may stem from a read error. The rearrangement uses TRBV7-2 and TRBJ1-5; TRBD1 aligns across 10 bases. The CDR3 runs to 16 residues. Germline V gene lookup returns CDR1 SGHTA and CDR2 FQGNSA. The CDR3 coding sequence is TGTGCCAGCAGCATAGCCGGGACAGGGGCCTGGCAGCCCCAGCATTTT. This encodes CASSIAGTGAWQPQHF.

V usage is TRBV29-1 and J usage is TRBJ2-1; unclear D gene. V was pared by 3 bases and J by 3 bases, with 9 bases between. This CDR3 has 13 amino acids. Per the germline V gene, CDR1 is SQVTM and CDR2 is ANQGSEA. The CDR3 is CSVEGRNYNEQFF. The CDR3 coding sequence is TGCAGCGTTGAGGGTAGAAACTACAATGAGCAGTTCTTC.

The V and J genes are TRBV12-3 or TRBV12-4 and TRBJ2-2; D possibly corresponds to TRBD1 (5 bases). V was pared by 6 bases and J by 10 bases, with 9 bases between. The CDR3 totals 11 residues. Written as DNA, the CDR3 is TGTGCCAGCAGAGGGGTTGAGGAGCTGTTTTTT. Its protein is CASRGVEELFF.

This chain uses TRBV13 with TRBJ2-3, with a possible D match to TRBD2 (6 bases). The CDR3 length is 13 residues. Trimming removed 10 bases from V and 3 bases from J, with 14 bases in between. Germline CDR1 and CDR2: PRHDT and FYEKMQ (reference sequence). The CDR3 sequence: CATGDSGTDTQYF. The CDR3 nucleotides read TGTGCCACCGGGGACTCCGGGACAGATACGCAGTATTTT.

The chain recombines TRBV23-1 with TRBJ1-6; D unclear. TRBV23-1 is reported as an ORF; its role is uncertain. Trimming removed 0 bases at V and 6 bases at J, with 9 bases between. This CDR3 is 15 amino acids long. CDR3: CASSQSSGGNSPLHF. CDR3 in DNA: TGCGCCAGCAGTCAATCGTCGGGCGGTAATTCACCCCTCCACTTT.

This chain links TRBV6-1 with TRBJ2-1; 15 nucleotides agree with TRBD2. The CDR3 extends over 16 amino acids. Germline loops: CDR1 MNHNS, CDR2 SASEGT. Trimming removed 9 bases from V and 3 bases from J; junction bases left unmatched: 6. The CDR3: CASWTSGRASYNEQFF. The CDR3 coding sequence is TGTGCCAGTTGGACTAGCGGGAGGGCCAGCTACAATGAGCAGTTCTTC.

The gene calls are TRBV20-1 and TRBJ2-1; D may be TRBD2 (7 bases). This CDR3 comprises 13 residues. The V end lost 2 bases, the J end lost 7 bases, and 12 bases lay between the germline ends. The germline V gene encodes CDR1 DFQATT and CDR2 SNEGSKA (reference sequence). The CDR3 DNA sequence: TGCAGTGCTAGAATAGGGGGGGCGAATGAGCAGTTCTTC. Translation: CSARIGGANEQFF.

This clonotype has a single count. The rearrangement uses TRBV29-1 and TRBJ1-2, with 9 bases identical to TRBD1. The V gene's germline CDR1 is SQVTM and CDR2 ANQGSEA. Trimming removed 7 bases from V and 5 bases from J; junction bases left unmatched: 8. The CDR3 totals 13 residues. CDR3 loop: CSATDRGLYGYTF. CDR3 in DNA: TGCAGCGCTACGGACAGGGGACTGTATGGCTACACCTTC.

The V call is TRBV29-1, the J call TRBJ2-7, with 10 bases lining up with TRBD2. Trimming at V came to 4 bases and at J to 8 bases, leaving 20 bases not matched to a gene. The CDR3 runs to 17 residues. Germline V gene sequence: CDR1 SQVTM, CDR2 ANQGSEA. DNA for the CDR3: TGCAGCGTTGTGTTAGGACTAGCGGACACGATGCCTACGAAGCAGTACTTC. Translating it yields CSVVLGLADTMPTKQYF.

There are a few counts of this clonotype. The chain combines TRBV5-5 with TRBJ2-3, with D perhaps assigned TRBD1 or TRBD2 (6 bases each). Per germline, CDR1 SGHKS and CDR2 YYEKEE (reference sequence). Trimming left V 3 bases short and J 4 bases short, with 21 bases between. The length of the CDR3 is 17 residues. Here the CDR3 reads CASSWPDWGAQADTQYF. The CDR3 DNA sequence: TGTGCCAGCAGCTGGCCAGATTGGGGGGCGCAGGCAGATACGCAGTATTTT.

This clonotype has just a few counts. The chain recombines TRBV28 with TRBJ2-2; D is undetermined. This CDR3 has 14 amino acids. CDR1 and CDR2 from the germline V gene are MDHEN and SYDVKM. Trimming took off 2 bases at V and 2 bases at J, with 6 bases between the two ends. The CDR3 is CASSLDLNTGELFF. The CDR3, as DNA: TGTGCCAGCAGTTTAGACTTAAACACCGGGGAGCTGTTTTTT.

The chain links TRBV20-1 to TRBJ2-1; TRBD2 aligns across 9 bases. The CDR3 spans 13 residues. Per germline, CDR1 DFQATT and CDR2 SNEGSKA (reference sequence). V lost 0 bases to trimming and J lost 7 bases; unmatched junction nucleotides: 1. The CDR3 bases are TGCAGTGCTAGAGATCTAGCGGGGAATGAGCAGTTCTTC. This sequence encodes CSARDLAGNEQFF.

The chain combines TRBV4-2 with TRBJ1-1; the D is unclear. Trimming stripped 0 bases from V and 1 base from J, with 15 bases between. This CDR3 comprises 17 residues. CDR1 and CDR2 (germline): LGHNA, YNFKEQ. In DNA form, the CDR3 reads TGTGCCAGCAGCCAAGATGGGGTCGGGAACGGGAACACTGAAGCTTTCTTT. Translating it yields CASSQDGVGNGNTEAFF.

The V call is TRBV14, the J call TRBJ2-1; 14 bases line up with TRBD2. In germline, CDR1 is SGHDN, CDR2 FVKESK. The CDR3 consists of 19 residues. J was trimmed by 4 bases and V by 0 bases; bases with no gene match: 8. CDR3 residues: CASSQDMVRLAGGYNEQFF. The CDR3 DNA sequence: TGTGCCAGCAGCCAAGATATGGTGAGACTAGCGGGGGGGTACAATGAGCAGTTCTTC.

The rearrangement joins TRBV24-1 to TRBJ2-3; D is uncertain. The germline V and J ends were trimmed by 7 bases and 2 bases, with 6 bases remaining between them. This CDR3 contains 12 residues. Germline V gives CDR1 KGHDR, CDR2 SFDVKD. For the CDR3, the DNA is TGTGCCACCAGCGGAAACACAGATACGCAGTATTTT. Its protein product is CATSGNTDTQYF.

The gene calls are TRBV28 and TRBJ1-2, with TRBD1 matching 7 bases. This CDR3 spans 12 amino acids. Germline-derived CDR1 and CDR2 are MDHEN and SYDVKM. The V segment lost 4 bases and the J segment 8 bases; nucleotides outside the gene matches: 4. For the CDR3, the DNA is TGTGCCAGCAGTTACAGGGGAGGCGGCTACACCTTC. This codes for CASSYRGGGYTF.

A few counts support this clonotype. CDR3 region: CSVPGRELGEQYF. The CDR3 region has the DNA TGCAGCGTTCCCGGCCGTGAATTGGGGGAGCAGTACTTC. The chain joins TRBV29-1 to TRBJ2-7; D gene unclear. The ends were cut back, 5 bases at V and 7 bases at J, with 18 bases in the middle. The CDR3 runs 13 residues. Germline CDR1 and CDR2: SQVTM and ANQGSEA.

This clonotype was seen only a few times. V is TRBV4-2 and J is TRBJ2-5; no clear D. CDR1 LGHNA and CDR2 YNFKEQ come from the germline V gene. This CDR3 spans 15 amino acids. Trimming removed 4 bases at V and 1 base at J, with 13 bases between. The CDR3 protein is CASSRANIAQETQYF. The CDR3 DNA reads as TGTGCCAGCAGCCGGGCTAACATCGCCCAAGAGACCCAGTACTTC.

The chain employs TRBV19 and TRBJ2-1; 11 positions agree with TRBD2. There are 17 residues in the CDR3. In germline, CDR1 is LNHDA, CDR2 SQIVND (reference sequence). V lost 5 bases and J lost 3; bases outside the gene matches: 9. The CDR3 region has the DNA TGTGCCAGTAGTGCGAATAGCGGGAGGGCCTTCTACAATGAGCAGTTCTTC. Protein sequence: CASSANSGRAFYNEQFF.

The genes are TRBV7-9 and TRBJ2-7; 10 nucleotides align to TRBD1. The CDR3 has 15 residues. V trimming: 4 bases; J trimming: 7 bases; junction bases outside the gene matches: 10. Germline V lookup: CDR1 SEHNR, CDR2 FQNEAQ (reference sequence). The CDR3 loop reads CASSSSGTGAREQYF. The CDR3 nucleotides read TGTGCCAGCAGCTCCTCCGGGACAGGGGCTCGGGAGCAGTACTTC.